This T cell receptor beta chain comes out of a study of blood T cells in healthy people across ages (dated by TCRdb to about 2015). In the study overall: In model experiments, template switching captured roughly one uniquely barcoded TCR beta cDNA molecule for every two T cells. Using deep sequencing normalized with unique cDNA molecular identifiers, the study measured how TCR beta repertoire diversity changes with age. The donors were divided into four age groups: young (average approximately 16 years), middle-aged (roughly 40), aged (approximately 62) and long-lived (about 80). Donors of different ages were randomly distributed across sequencing lanes to avoid experimental bias. Two additional independent replicas of 1 million unique cDNA reads from the same blood draw were analyzed for two donors (one aged 18 to 30 and one aged 80 or older). Points the paper makes about the study in general: Compared with the aged group, the long-lived group had more naive CD4+ T cells, fewer expanded clones and increased TCR diversity, suggesting age selection. Observed TCR beta diversity per million T cells fell roughly linearly with age, and a significant reduction was already apparent by age around 40. Bulk unsorted PBMC profiling prevented conclusive comparison of naive and antigen-experienced compartments. There was a strong correlation between observed TCR beta diversity and the percentage of naive T cells measured by flow cytometry. Because donor CMV infection status was unknown, age-related changes in expanded clonotypes were potentially confounded. Estimates of total diversity based on one million sequenced T cells were considered lower bounds and underestimates.

Receptor amplification or capture employed 5' RACE. The reads were generated on an Illumina HiSeq 2500. A second PCR of 7 to 11 cycles was run with a J-beta primer mix and a sample-barcoded 5' primer. A template-switch 5' adaptor carrying 12 random nucleotides introduced a unique molecular identifier onto each TCR beta cDNA molecule. Each sample yielded at least 3 million CDR3-containing paired-end reads. First-strand cDNA was synthesized from all RNA with the Mint cDNA synthesis kit, primed by a TRBC-specific oligonucleotide. After uracil-DNA glycosylase treatment, a first 18-cycle PCR used universal primers M1SS and BC2_uni_R on all cDNA. The original methods were these. Each sample was normalized by randomly selecting 1 million high-quality reads, each carrying a distinct molecular identifier. Reads with shared molecular identifiers were discarded instead of being binned into consensus sequences. MiTCR, with a Q25 quality threshold and the strictest error-elimination algorithm, was used for CDR3 identification, clonotype clustering and error correction. A nonparametric unseen species model using Euler transformation provided a lower-bound estimate of total TCR beta diversity. Using fastp at Q25 and MiXCR, TCRdb reprocessed the public reads and kept productive beta chains. Each CDR3 protein appears once, grouped with its most common genes and DNA. TCRdb assigned the V and J calls; the authors' analysis was not used. This sample has hundreds of thousands of distinct CDR3 sequences in its table, and 22% of those were observed once. The leading ten clones occupy 20% to 25% of the sample.

In its sample, this clonotype was seen a few times. Its antigen remains unidentified. No clone much larger than this one lies a single base away; base qualities are absent. V drops 2 bases and J drops 0 bases, leaving 11 bases in between. The germline V gene supplies CDR1 SNHLY and CDR2 FYNNEI. The CDR3 runs 16 residues from the cysteine to the phenylalanine. The sequence is cut down to CDR3 DNA, 48 bases in frame from base 1. The roughly 42 donors, aged 6 to 90 years, were systemically healthy Caucasian individuals from Russia. Each donor gave roughly 11 milliliters of peripheral blood, drawn into EDTA-treated Vacutainer tubes. Ficoll-Paque density-gradient centrifugation was used to isolate PBMCs, with at least 6.5 million per sample. Total RNA, at least 6 micrograms per sample, was extracted from PBMCs with Trizol reagent. Naive CD45RAhigh/CD27high T cell percentages were measured by flow cytometry on a PBMC aliquot from every donor.

Specimen: blood. The V and J genes are TRBV2 and TRBJ2-1, with the identity of the D gene unclear. This receptor was obtained from a man in his 70s in good health. The nucleotide sequence is TGTGCCAGCAGTGAAACAGTCATGAGCTCCTACAATGAGCAGTTCTTC. It codes for CASSETVMSSYNEQFF.